This record covers a single T cell receptor beta chain. Its antigen is unidentified. The repertoire was sequenced with immunoSEQ multiplex PCR; TCRdb's copy has only in-frame clones and lacks some. Seen here are tens of thousands of clones, 80% to 85% observed once, and the top ten hold 2% to 3%. These data originate in a study of T cells in narcolepsy. From germline, CDR1 is LGHNA and CDR2 YNFKEQ. Trimming left V 2 bases short and J 4 bases short, with 11 bases between. The CDR3 spans 14 residues. Study results and caveats: HCRT-specific and TRIB2-specific autoreactive clonotypes appeared among same-patient CSF and blood CD4+ clonotypes. Autoreactive clonotypes reportedly recurred in blood of same and different patients, not controls.

The chain carries TRBV4-2 and TRBJ1-2; a weak D match, TRBD1 (5 bases). Sample: CD45RA- memory CD4+ T cells from PBMCs. The clonotype comes from a human donor with narcolepsy. The CDR3 loop is CASSQPGTAYGYTF. The CDR3 DNA follows: TGTGCCAGCAGCCAACCTGGGACGGCCTATGGCTACACCTTC.